The 26 T cell receptor beta chains below come from one sample, sequenced in a study of OX40 agonist ivuxolimab in advanced cancers. Clones were sequenced by immunoSEQ multiplex PCR, and TCRdb holds only the in-frame ones, with some missing. The repertoire includes 50,000 to 75,000 clones, roughly 84% of them detected once, and 0.35% to 0.45% sits in the top ten. Sequenced material: CD4+ or CD8+ T cells sorted from blood, taken in a trial of the OX40 agonist ivuxolimab. These receptor sequences come from an adult with an advanced solid tumor such as melanoma, head and neck, liver or kidney cancer.

V is TRBV2 and J is TRBJ2-7, with TRBD2 as a possible D gene (7 bases). The CDR3 runs to 12 residues. Germline CDR1 and CDR2: SNHLY and FYNNEI. Trimming shortened V by 9 bases and J by 7 bases, and 16 bases separated the two germline ends. The CDR3 reads CASWGGSGEQYF. For the CDR3, the DNA is TGTGCCAGTTGGGGGGGCTCTGGGGAGCAGTACTTC.

This clone was counted a single time. The chain couples TRBV5-1 to TRBJ2-1; perhaps TRBD1 as D (5 bases). The CDR3 runs 13 residues. Germline V gene lookup returns CDR1 SGHRS and CDR2 YFSETQ. The V end lost 6 bases, the J end lost 3 bases, and 10 bases lay between the germline ends. CDR3 protein: CASMWQGYNEQFF. The DNA of the CDR3 is TGCGCCAGCATGTGGCAGGGCTACAATGAGCAGTTCTTC.

The rearrangement links TRBV5-4 to TRBJ1-1, with D maybe TRBD1 (6 bases). Trimming shortened V by 3 bases and J by 5 bases, and 11 bases separated the two germline ends. This CDR3 is built from 13 residues. The V gene's germline CDR1 is SGHNT and CDR2 YYREEE (reference sequence). CDR3 nucleotide sequence: TGTGCCAGCAGCTCGGCTACAGGGACTGAAGCTTTCTTT. Translation gives CASSSATGTEAFF.

The chain carries TRBV6-1 and TRBJ2-7, with 7 bases that match TRBD1. Germline CDR1 is MNHNS and CDR2 is SASEGT. The CDR3 spans 12 residues. V lost 5 bases, J lost 3 bases, and 1 base stayed unmatched. The CDR3 loop reads CASSQGDYEQYF. Written as DNA, the CDR3 is TGTGCCAGCAGTCAGGGGGACTACGAGCAGTACTTC.

V and J are TRBV27 and TRBJ2-7; TRBD2 is a possible D gene (7 bases). Germline CDR1 and CDR2: MNHEY and SMNVEV (reference sequence). The CDR3 consists of 14 residues. V lost 6 bases to trimming and J lost 4 bases, with 16 bases between them. CDR3 region: CASRAPGGIYEQYF. The CDR3 nucleotides read TGTGCCAGCAGAGCTCCGGGGGGCATTTACGAGCAGTACTTC.

This clone was seen once. The chain employs TRBV6-6 and TRBJ2-3, with TRBD2 as a possible D gene (5 bases). The V end was cut by 6 bases, the J end by 2 bases, with 12 bases between. This CDR3 has 14 residues. The germline V gene has CDR1 MNHNY and CDR2 SVGAGI (reference sequence). The CDR3 here is CASSEALDTDTQYF. CDR3 nucleotide sequence: TGTGCCAGCAGCGAGGCACTAGACACAGATACGCAGTATTTT.

This sequence joins TRBV19 and TRBJ2-3, with 10 bases fitting TRBD2. The CDR3 is made up of 16 amino acids. The germline gives CDR1 LNHDA, CDR2 SQIVND (reference sequence). With V trimmed by 7 bases and J by 3 bases, 10 bases remained unmatched. CDR3 region: CASTSLVAGGTDTQYF. The CDR3 DNA follows: TGTGCCAGTACCTCGTTGGTAGCGGGGGGAACAGATACGCAGTATTTT.

The chain combines TRBV6-5 with TRBJ2-7; tentative D call: TRBD1 (6 bases). V lost 7 bases to trimming and J lost 1 base, with 14 bases between them. Germline loops: CDR1 MNHEY, CDR2 SVGAGI. The CDR3 extends over 14 amino acids. The CDR3 spells CASKVGTPSYEQYF. The DNA for the CDR3 is TGTGCCAGCAAGGTAGGGACACCATCCTACGAGCAGTACTTC.

CDR3 region: CASSLDQAGNTIYF. Written as DNA, the CDR3 is TGCGCCAGCAGCTTGGACCAGGCTGGAAACACCATATATTTT. The rearrangement joins TRBV5-1 to TRBJ1-3; D is ambiguous. The CDR3 contains 14 residues. Trimming removed 0 bases from V and 2 bases from J, with 6 bases in between. Germline CDR1 and CDR2: SGHRS and YFSETQ.

The chain recombines TRBV6-1 with TRBJ1-6, with TRBD1 identical over 9 bases. CDR3 length: 19 residues. Germline V lookup: CDR1 MNHNS, CDR2 SASEGT. The V and J ends lost 4 bases and 7 bases, in that order; junction bases with no gene match: 17. CDR3 amino acids: CASSAYTGTGTLQNSPLHF. CDR3 sequence (DNA): TGTGCCAGCAGTGCGTATACCGGGACAGGGACGTTGCAGAATTCACCCCTCCACTTT.

This chain links TRBV19 with TRBJ1-1; D unresolved. V was pared by 10 bases and J by 3 bases, with 12 bases between. The germline V gene has CDR1 LNHDA and CDR2 SQIVND (reference sequence). The CDR3 covers 12 residues. CDR3 loop: CATRERDTEAFF. The CDR3, as DNA: TGTGCCACTAGGGAAAGGGACACTGAAGCTTTCTTT.

The DNA for the CDR3 is TGTGCCAGCAGCCAAATCGGTAATGAGCAGTTCTTC. This encodes CASSQIGNEQFF. This sequence joins TRBV14 and TRBJ2-1; D is undetermined. The CDR3 length is 12 residues. Per germline, CDR1 SGHDN and CDR2 FVKESK. With 2 bases removed from V and 7 bases from J, the gap between germline ends came to 6 bases.

The chain joins TRBV7-2 to TRBJ2-1; 9 bases align to TRBD2. Germline V gene lookup returns CDR1 SGHTA and CDR2 FQGNSA. The J segment lost 4 bases and the V segment lost 5 bases, leaving 12 bases of the junction unmatched. This CDR3 is 17 amino acids long. The CDR3 DNA reads TGTGCCAGCAGCCCCAGGGTGTCTAGCGGGGCGTACAATGAGCAGTTCTTC. Protein product: CASSPRVSSGAYNEQFF.

The J gene is TRBJ2-3, the V gene TRBV9; no clear D. The V gene's germline CDR1 is SGDLS and CDR2 YYNGEE. V was trimmed by 0 bases and J by 1 base, leaving 9 bases between them. The CDR3 contains 15 residues. CDR3 sequence (DNA): TGTGCCAGCAGCGTAGGAAATGTGGGCACAGATACGCAGTATTTT. As protein: CASSVGNVGTDTQYF.

The chain is built from TRBV18 and TRBJ1-2; the D gene is possibly TRBD1 (5 bases). V was shortened by 1 base and J by 1 base, with 7 bases between the two germline ends. The germline CDR1 and CDR2 sequences are KGHSH and LQKENI. The CDR3 runs 14 residues. The CDR3 sequence is CASSPLQDNYGYTF. As DNA, the CDR3 is TGTGCCAGCTCACCACTACAGGATAACTATGGCTACACCTTC.

The genes are TRBV30 and TRBJ2-1; the D gene is possibly TRBD1 (6 bases). Germline CDR1 reads GTSNPN; CDR2 reads SVGIG (reference sequence). This CDR3 region has 14 residues. The V gene lost 2 bases and the J gene lost 0 bases, with 8 bases spanning the gap. CDR3 region: CAWSTGSSYNEQFF. The CDR3 coding sequence is TGTGCCTGGAGTACAGGGAGCTCCTACAATGAGCAGTTCTTC.

The rearrangement joins TRBV9 to TRBJ1-1; perhaps TRBD1 as D (6 bases). The CDR3 covers 15 residues. CDR1 and CDR2 (germline): SGDLS, YYNGEE. The V end lost 3 bases, the J end lost 2 bases, and 14 bases lay between the germline ends. Here the CDR3 DNA reads TGTGCCAGCAGCGATAAACAGGGCTTTAACACTGAAGCTTTCTTT. This codes for CASSDKQGFNTEAFF.

V is TRBV7-2 and J is TRBJ2-7, with D unclear. This CDR3 comprises 16 residues. Germline loops: CDR1 SGHTA, CDR2 FQGNSA. V dropped 1 base and J dropped 1 base, with 14 bases sitting between them. CDR3 region: CASSLGRAQLSYEQYF. The CDR3 DNA reads TGTGCCAGCAGCTTAGGTAGGGCACAATTGTCCTACGAGCAGTACTTC.

The V gene is TRBV5-6, the J gene TRBJ2-1; 12 bases match TRBD2. Losses at the gene ends were 1 base for V and 4 bases for J; bases not matched to a gene: 6. The CDR3 consists of 17 residues. Germline V lookup: CDR1 SGHDT, CDR2 YYEEEE. CDR3 protein: CASSLFTSGGPYNEQFF. The DNA of the CDR3 is TGTGCCAGCAGCTTGTTCACTAGCGGGGGGCCATACAATGAGCAGTTCTTC.

The rearrangement uses TRBV27 and TRBJ2-7, with D perhaps assigned TRBD1 or TRBD2 (6 bases each). V lost 6 bases and J lost 7, with 13 bases in between. The CDR3 has 12 residues. The V gene's germline CDR1 is MNHEY and CDR2 SMNVEV (reference sequence). Here the CDR3 DNA reads TGTGCCAGCAGAAGGGGGGCGGGAGAGCAGTACTTC. This sequence encodes CASRRGAGEQYF.

V and J are TRBV14 and TRBJ2-5; TRBD1 aligns across 9 bases. With V trimmed by 0 bases and J by 5 bases, 7 bases remained unmatched. CDR1 and CDR2 (germline): SGHDN, FVKESK. There are 16 residues in the CDR3. In DNA, the CDR3 is TGTGCCAGCAGCCAAGACCGGACAGGGGTCGGTGAGACCCAGTACTTC. Protein product: CASSQDRTGVGETQYF.

CDR3 residues: CASSLLTGGVTEAFF. For the CDR3, the DNA is TGTGCCAGCAGCTTATTGACAGGGGGCGTAACTGAAGCTTTCTTT. The chain joins TRBV7-9 to TRBJ1-1; the match to TRBD1 covers 10 bases. This CDR3 is built from 15 residues. Germline values: CDR1 SEHNR, CDR2 FQNEAQ (reference sequence). The ends lost 2 bases at V and 5 bases at J; junction bases unmatched: 5.

The V gene is TRBV30, the J gene TRBJ1-1; TRBD1 matches 8 bases. Germline loops: CDR1 GTSNPN, CDR2 SVGIG (reference sequence). The J segment lost 3 bases and the V segment lost 2 bases, leaving 11 bases of the junction unmatched. The CDR3 spans 16 residues. CDR3: CAWSSGGTIGDTEAFF. CDR3 nucleotide sequence: TGTGCCTGGAGTTCAGGGGGCACGATAGGAGACACTGAAGCTTTCTTT.

This chain connects TRBV28 to TRBJ2-7; 7 nucleotides line up with TRBD2. V gave up 11 bases and J gave up 3 bases; unmatched junction bases: 1. Per germline, CDR1 MDHEN and CDR2 SYDVKM. The CDR3 sequence is 10 residues long. In DNA, the CDR3 is TGTGCCGCGGGGGTCTACGAGCAGTACTTC. Its translation: CAAGVYEQYF.

J is TRBJ1-4 and V is TRBV5-4; 9 bases map to TRBD1. Germline CDR1 SGHNT, CDR2 YYREEE (reference sequence). The V segment lost 0 bases and the J segment 2 bases; nucleotides outside the gene matches: 5. CDR3 length equals 17 residues. This chain's CDR3 is CASSLGGQGRTNEKLFF. Written as DNA, the CDR3 is TGTGCCAGCAGCTTGGGGGGACAGGGTCGGACTAATGAAAAACTGTTTTTT.

The chain joins TRBV5-1 to TRBJ1-4; 12 bases line up with TRBD1. The germline CDR1 and CDR2 sequences are SGHRS and YFSETQ. Trimming cost V 4 bases and J 8 bases; bases outside gene matches: 9. This CDR3 has 16 amino acids. The CDR3 nucleotides read TGCGCCAGCAGCCTCCGGGACAGGGGGCGACAAGAAAAACTGTTTTTT. The encoded protein is CASSLRDRGRQEKLFF.